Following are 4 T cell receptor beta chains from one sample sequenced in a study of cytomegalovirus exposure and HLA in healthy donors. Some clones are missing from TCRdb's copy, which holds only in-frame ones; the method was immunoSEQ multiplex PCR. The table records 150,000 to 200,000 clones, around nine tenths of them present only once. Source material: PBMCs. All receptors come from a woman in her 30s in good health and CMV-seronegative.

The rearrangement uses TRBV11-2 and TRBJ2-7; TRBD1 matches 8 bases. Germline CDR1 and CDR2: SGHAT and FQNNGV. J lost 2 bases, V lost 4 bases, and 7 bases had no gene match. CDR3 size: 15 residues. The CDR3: CASSSLRTGTYEQYF. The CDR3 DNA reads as TGTGCCAGCAGCTCGCTACGGACAGGGACCTACGAGCAGTACTTC.

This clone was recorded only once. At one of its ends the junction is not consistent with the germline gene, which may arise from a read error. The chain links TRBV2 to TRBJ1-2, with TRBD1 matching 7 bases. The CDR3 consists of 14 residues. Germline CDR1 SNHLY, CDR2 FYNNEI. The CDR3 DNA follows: TGTGCCAGCAGCGAAGCAGGGGGGGTCTATGGCTACACCTTC. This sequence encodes CASSEAGGVYGYTF.

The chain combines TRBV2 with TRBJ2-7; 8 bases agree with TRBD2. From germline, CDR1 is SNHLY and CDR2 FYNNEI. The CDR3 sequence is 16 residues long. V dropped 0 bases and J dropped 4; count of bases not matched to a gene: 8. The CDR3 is CASSEARGGGLYEQYF. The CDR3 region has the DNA TGTGCCAGCAGTGAAGCGCGAGGCGGGGGGCTTTACGAGCAGTACTTC.

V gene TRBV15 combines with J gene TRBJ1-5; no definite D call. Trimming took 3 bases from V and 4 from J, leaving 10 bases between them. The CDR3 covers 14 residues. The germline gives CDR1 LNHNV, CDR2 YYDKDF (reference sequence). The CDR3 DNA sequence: TGTGCCACCAGCAGGACTCCGGGAAATCAGCCCCAGCATTTT. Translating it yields CATSRTPGNQPQHF. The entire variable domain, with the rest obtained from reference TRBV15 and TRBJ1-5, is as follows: DAMVIQNPRYQVTQFGKPVTLSCSQTLNHNVMYWYQQKSSQAPKLLFHYYDKDFNNEADTPDNFQSRRPNTSFCFLDIRSPGLGDTAMYLCATSRTPGNQPQHFGDGTRLSIL.